This TCR beta chain was identified during a study of OX40 agonist ivuxolimab in advanced cancers. In the study overall: Participants, roughly 80% male, averaged approximately 56 years of age, ranging from about 23 to 90.

Some clones are missing from TCRdb's copy, which holds only in-frame ones; the method was immunoSEQ multiplex PCR. The sample includes 90,000 or so clones, more than 80% of them seen just once. Germline-derived CDR1 and CDR2 are SGDLS and YYNGEE. Losses at the gene ends were 0 bases for V and 4 bases for J; bases not matched to a gene: 11. The CDR3 is 17 amino acids. V gene TRBV9 combines with J gene TRBJ2-3; 7 bases line up with TRBD2. The sample consisted of CD4+ or CD8+ T cells sorted from blood, taken in a trial of the OX40 agonist ivuxolimab. The receptor comes from an adult with an advanced solid tumor such as melanoma, head and neck, liver or kidney cancer. The CDR3 DNA sequence: TGTGCCAGCAGCGTAGGAATTTATGGCGGGAGTGCAGATACGCAGTATTTT. It yields the protein CASSVGIYGGSADTQYF.